This TCR beta chain was documented in a study of graft-versus-host responses after intestinal transplantation. Study context: Recipients had transplants, and these were multivisceral, liver-intestinal, or isolated intestinal. The study's findings and limits: Levels of circulating GvH clones at their peak were associated with early post-transplant HvG declines. Recipient-marrow GvH clones were detected, some having first appeared in ileum or blood.

The V and J ends lost 4 bases and 0 bases respectively, with 15 bases between them. The CDR3 runs 16 residues. Germline CDR1 and CDR2: LNHDA and SQIVND (reference sequence). Both intraepithelial and lamina propria lymphocytes were released by processing graft tissue. This clone was seen only once. Its target is not known. Sequencing was performed with immunoSEQ multiplex PCR; in TCRdb, only in-frame clones are kept and a portion is missing. The sample shows about 14,000 clones, over 50% of them seen only once. The V call is TRBV19, the J call TRBJ1-1, with D possibly TRBD1 on 6 matching bases. The source material was ileum tissue, sampled 524 days after transplant. This TCR derives from a human patient who received an intestinal transplant, so some T cells may come from the graft donor. CDR3 nucleotides: TGTGCCAGTAGTAGCCATATGGGGGCCGTGAACACTGAAGCTTTCTTT. Protein: CASSSHMGAVNTEAFF.